This TCR beta chain was recorded in a study of OX40 agonist ivuxolimab in advanced cancers. In its sample, this clone was seen once. Only in-frame clones appear in the TCRdb table, and some are missing; sequencing was by immunoSEQ multiplex PCR. The sample holds some 43,000 clones; 88% are singletons and the top ten take 3% to 4%. The material sequenced was CD4+ or CD8+ T cells sorted from blood, taken in a trial of the OX40 agonist ivuxolimab. The receptor comes from an adult with an advanced solid tumor such as melanoma, head and neck, liver or kidney cancer.

CDR3 DNA: TGTGCCAGCAGCTTAGGAGTAGGGGGGAACTATGGCTACACCTTC. Translation: CASSLGVGGNYGYTF. This chain uses TRBV7-9 with TRBJ1-2; a possible D gene is TRBD1 (6 bases). This CDR3 spans 15 amino acids. Germline loops: CDR1 SEHNR, CDR2 FQNEAQ (reference sequence). V was clipped by 1 base and J by 2 bases, with 11 bases between them.